Described below is a single T cell receptor beta chain sequence and its context. Clones were read by immunoSEQ multiplex PCR, and TCRdb kept only the in-frame ones, dropping some. The table records about 94,000 clones, roughly 93% of them present only once. Germline-derived CDR1 and CDR2 are MDHEN and SYDVKM. The ends lost 2 bases at V and 11 bases at J; junction bases unmatched: 5. This CDR3 region has 13 residues. This entry is derived from a study of Tregs in tolerant kidney transplant recipients. The sequence came from a human donor who received a combined kidney and bone marrow transplant. The J gene is TRBJ1-1, the V gene TRBV28; 10 bases line up with TRBD1. This material consisted of CD4+ T cells from blood, taken before the transplant. CDR3 bases: TGTGCCAGCAGTTTAGGGACAGGGGCTATGGCTTTCTTT. This sequence encodes CASSLGTGAMAFF.